The 8 T cell receptor beta chains reported below all come from one sample, sequenced in a study of T cells expressing NK-cell markers. TCRdb re-called the 5' RACE reads; one entry per CDR3 protein, DNA not given. The sample shows 150,000 or so distinct CDR3 sequences, and around 35% sits with its ten largest clones. Material: blood T cells: a sorted CD56 or NKG2C T cell subset, CD4+ or CD8+ T cells, or bulk PBMC T cells (not recorded which). These TCRs come from a woman aged 45-65 years in good health.

The chain recombines TRBV29-1 with TRBJ2-7; there is no DNA to check the TCRdb D call of TRBD1. Germline loops: CDR1 SQVTM, CDR2 ANQGSEA. The CDR3 has 14 amino acids. The chain's CDR3 is CSVVLRQAAYEQYF.

This chain uses TRBV27 with TRBJ1-1; TCRdb indicates TRBD1, and absent DNA this call remains unverified. Germline V CDR1 and CDR2: MNHEY, SMNVEV (reference sequence). CDR3 length: 14 amino acids. The CDR3 protein is CASSDRGENTEAFF.

This sequence joins TRBV4-1 and TRBJ1-2; there is no DNA to check the TCRdb D call of TRBD1. Germline assignment: CDR1 MGHRA and CDR2 YSYEKL. This CDR3 contains 16 residues. This CDR3 reads CASSQLDDGTAYDYTF.

The CDR3 protein is CASSESRWTPAGQQETQYF. The chain recombines TRBV10-2 with TRBJ2-5; TCRdb lists TRBD1, though no DNA is available to test this call. Per the germline V gene, CDR1 is WSHSY and CDR2 is SAAADI. The CDR3 loop spans 19 amino acids.

V and J are TRBV12-3 or TRBV12-4 and TRBJ2-3. This CDR3 region has 14 residues. This CDR3 is CASSLESGTDTQYF.

V and J are TRBV11-3 and TRBJ2-1; TCRdb reports TRBD1, a call that lacks DNA to check it against. CDR3 size: 13 residues. Germline CDR1 and CDR2: SGHNT and YENEEA. CDR3: CASSFSRANEQFF.

The rearrangement links TRBV25-1 to TRBJ1-3; TCRdb's D gene call, TRBD1, goes unchecked for lack of DNA. Germline V gene lookup returns CDR1 MGHDK and CDR2 SYGVNS. The CDR3 extends over 19 amino acids. The CDR3 loop reads CASSEFGWRRGISGNTIYF.

The rearrangement joins TRBV2 to TRBJ2-1; TCRdb proposes TRBD1, but this gene call is untestable without DNA. Germline-derived CDR1 and CDR2 are SNHLY and FYNNEI. This CDR3 is 16 amino acids long. The CDR3 is CANQGVLHLSYNEQFF.